The 10 T cell receptor beta chains below come from one sample, sequenced in a study of blood T cell repertoires in COVID-19. Sequencing used immunoSEQ multiplex PCR; TCRdb keeps in-frame clones, though not all of them. This repertoire shows 190,000 or so clones, around four fifths found once; its top ten account for 0.95%. What was sequenced was peripheral blood. The receptor source for this set is a man aged 60 to 75 with COVID-19, enrolled during active disease.

The CDR3 sequence: CASSPQGRQGIEQYF. CDR3 nucleotide sequence: TGTGCCAGCAGCCCCCAAGGAAGACAGGGGATCGAGCAGTACTTC. The chain has TRBV7-3 and TRBJ2-7; 8 bases fit TRBD1. There are 15 residues in the CDR3. V trimming: 5 bases; J trimming: 6 bases; junction bases outside the gene matches: 12. CDR1 is SGHTA and CDR2 is FQGTGA in the germline V gene.

This clone came up once. The V gene is TRBV29-1, the J gene TRBJ1-2; D gene unclear. Deletions cut 7 bases from V and 4 bases from J, with 16 bases between. Germline CDR1 is SQVTM and CDR2 is ANQGSEA. CDR3 length: 13 amino acids. CDR3 amino acids: CSAKSGSSYGYTF. CDR3 DNA: TGCAGCGCAAAAAGCGGGTCCTCCTATGGCTACACCTTC.

This clone has a handful of counts. This sequence joins TRBV6-2 or TRBV6-3 and TRBJ1-6; TRBD1 agrees at 9 bases. The trim removed 2 bases at V and 7 bases at J, leaving 3 bases unmatched. The CDR3 sequence is 15 residues long. Germline CDR1 reads MNHEY; CDR2 reads SVGEGT. CDR3 sequence: CASSYQGQGNSPLHF. CDR3 coding DNA: TGTGCCAGCAGTTACCAGGGACAGGGAAATTCACCCCTCCACTTT.

The CDR3: CASSSGQGLIETQYF. The CDR3 DNA reads TGCGCCAGCAGCTCCGGACAGGGGTTAATAGAGACCCAGTACTTC. V usage is TRBV5-1 and J usage is TRBJ2-5, with 9 bases fitting TRBD1. Germline V CDR1 and CDR2: SGHRS, YFSETQ. This CDR3 is built from 15 residues. V shed 3 bases, J shed 4 bases, and the junction held 7 bases outside the gene matches.

In the case of this clone: Other DNA variants within this sample encode the same CDR3. This chain joins TRBV7-9 and TRBJ1-2; the match to TRBD1 covers 7 bases. The ends lost 1 base at V and 5 bases at J; junction bases unmatched: 1. There are 13 residues in the CDR3. The germline gives CDR1 SEHNR, CDR2 FQNEAQ (reference sequence). Written as DNA, the CDR3 is TGTGCCAGCAGCTTAGGACAGGGATATGGCTACACCTTC. Its translation: CASSLGQGYGYTF.

This chain joins TRBV2 and TRBJ1-2; D may be TRBD1 (5 bases). Germline-derived CDR1 and CDR2 are SNHLY and FYNNEI. Trimming took off 1 base at V and 4 bases at J, with 7 bases between the two ends. CDR3 length: 13 amino acids. The chain's CDR3 is CASSEGQGYGYTF. DNA of the CDR3: TGTGCCAGCAGTGAAGGGCAGGGCTATGGCTACACCTTC.

The chain uses TRBV4-2 and TRBJ2-1, with 10 positions matching TRBD2. This CDR3 has 17 residues. CDR1 is LGHNA, CDR2 YNFKEQ, per germline. V gave up 0 bases and J gave up 2 bases; unmatched junction bases: 4. The CDR3, as DNA: TGTGCCAGCAGCCAAGAGGTTGGGACTAGCGCCTACAATGAGCAGTTCTTC. Translation gives CASSQEVGTSAYNEQFF.

The chain couples TRBV30 to TRBJ2-7; D call uncertain. This CDR3 has 11 amino acids. Trimming left V 2 bases short and J 3 bases short, with 5 bases between. The germline CDR1 and CDR2 sequences are GTSNPN and SVGIG (reference sequence). The CDR3 DNA follows: TGTGCCTGGAGTTCCCTCTACGAGCAGTACTTC. Its protein is CAWSSLYEQYF.

CDR3 amino acids: CASSFEVFYNEQFF. The DNA for the CDR3 is TGTGCCAGCAGCTTCGAGGTTTTCTACAATGAGCAGTTCTTC. The V call is TRBV5-8, the J call TRBJ2-1; no clear D. The CDR3 is 14 amino acids. Trimming cost V 2 bases and J 3 bases, with 9 bases left between them. Germline V gene sequence: CDR1 SGHTS, CDR2 YDEGEE.

This clone was observed once. Other DNA sequences within the sample encode an identical CDR3. The chain recombines TRBV10-1 with TRBJ1-2; TRBD1 matches at 7 bases. V gave up 0 bases and J gave up 5 bases; unmatched junction bases: 0. The germline CDR1 and CDR2 sequences are WNHNN and SYGVQD (reference sequence). The CDR3 length is 13 residues. In DNA form, the CDR3 reads TGCGCCAGCAGTGAGTCGACAGGGTATGGCTACACCTTC. Its translation: CASSESTGYGYTF.